Shown below are 10 T cell receptor beta chains from a single sample sequenced in a study of T cell repertoires in cytomegalovirus infection. These receptors lack a known antigen. TCRdb recomputed calls from the reads with MiXCR, one row per CDR3 protein. Of roughly 180,000 distinct CDR3 sequences in the sample, about 20% are singletons; the top ten hold roughly 27%. The material was CD8+ T cells from cultured PBMCs, obtained from culture after CMV antigen stimulation. The receptors here all came from a human donor in good health (CMV status not recorded). Some clones in this sample may be carry-over from other donors' samples.

As DNA, the CDR3 is TGTGCCAGCAGTTACTGGGGGAACACCGGGGAGCTGTTTTTT. Translating gives CASSYWGNTGELFF. This chain joins TRBV6-2 or TRBV6-3 and TRBJ2-2; no clear D gene. Per the germline V gene, CDR1 is MNHEY and CDR2 is SVGEGT. CDR3 length: 14 residues. V lost 1 base and J lost 1, with 4 bases in between.

This clonotype was counted only a few times. The V call is TRBV11-2, the J call TRBJ2-1; TRBD2 agrees at 9 bases. Germline CDR1 reads SGHAT; CDR2 reads FQNNGV. This CDR3 has 15 residues. V trimming: 1 base; J trimming: 8 bases; junction bases outside the gene matches: 6. The CDR3 region has the DNA TGTGCCAGCAGCTTAGGAGCGGGGGGTTTGGATGAGCAGTTCTTC. Its translation: CASSLGAGGLDEQFF.

This rearrangement joins TRBV6-5 to TRBJ2-7, with 10 positions matching TRBD2. Per germline, CDR1 MNHEY and CDR2 SVGAGI. The junction had 8 bases not matched to a gene; V was cut back by 5 bases and J by 4 bases. The CDR3 has 15 residues. As DNA, the CDR3 is TGTGCCAGCAGTAAATCGGGACTAGCGATTTACGAGCAGTACTTC. Amino acids: CASSKSGLAIYEQYF.

This clonotype occurred a few times. The V and J genes are TRBV12-3 or TRBV12-4 and TRBJ1-1; D uncertain. The length of the CDR3 is 17 residues. The ends were cut back, 5 bases at V and 0 bases at J, with 19 bases in the middle. This CDR3 reads CASSGTGGQVMNTEAFF. The DNA of the CDR3 is TGTGCCAGCAGTGGTACGGGAGGGCAGGTTATGAACACTGAAGCTTTCTTT.

This clonotype was found many times. This CDR3 is CASSRPGQGSYEQYF. The CDR3 DNA is TGTGCCAGCAGCCGACCAGGACAGGGGAGCTACGAGCAGTACTTC. The V and J genes are TRBV7-2 and TRBJ2-7; 9 bases map to TRBD1. Germline V gives CDR1 SGHTA, CDR2 FQGNSA. The CDR3 length is 15 residues. The junction had 8 bases not matched to a gene; V was cut back by 5 bases and J by 3 bases.

The genes are TRBV12-3 or TRBV12-4 and TRBJ1-4; D ambiguous. There are 12 residues in the CDR3. V lost 5 bases and J 7 bases, leaving 8 bases between the germline ends. Here the CDR3 DNA reads TGTGCCAGCAGTGTGGACGGTGAAAAACTGTTTTTT. Its protein product is CASSVDGEKLFF.

The chain uses TRBV7-8 and TRBJ1-4; possible D gene TRBD1, 5 bases. Germline V gene sequence: CDR1 SGHVS, CDR2 FQNEAQ. The V end was cut by 5 bases, the J end by 7 bases, with 11 bases between. This CDR3 comprises 13 residues. DNA of the CDR3: TGTGCCAGCAGCCTTGGGGCCAGTGAAAAACTGTTTTTT. Translation: CASSLGASEKLFF.

The chain links TRBV7-2 to TRBJ2-1; perhaps TRBD1 as D (5 bases). Trimming took off 3 bases at V and 5 bases at J, with 11 bases between the two ends. Looked up from germline, CDR1 is SGHTA and CDR2 is FQGNSA. The CDR3 is 14 amino acids. The CDR3 is CASSFTGDHNEQFF. DNA for the CDR3: TGTGCCAGCAGCTTTACAGGAGATCACAATGAGCAGTTCTTC.

The chain employs TRBV25-1 and TRBJ1-1; possible D gene TRBD1, 6 bases. This CDR3 region has 13 residues. Germline CDR1 MGHDK, CDR2 SYGVNS. V was cut by 3 bases and J by 11 bases, with 16 bases left in between. DNA for the CDR3: TGTGCCAGCAGTGAGGGGGCGCGGGTAGAGGCTTTCTTT. Encoded protein: CASSEGARVEAFF.

The chain has TRBV6-2 or TRBV6-3 and TRBJ2-5, with 11 nucleotides matching TRBD2. Germline V gene sequence: CDR1 MNHEY, CDR2 SVGEGT. V lost 0 bases, J lost 1 base, and 10 bases stayed unmatched. The CDR3 sequence is 19 residues long. This CDR3 is CASSYSKVRLAGFQETQYF. DNA for the CDR3: TGTGCCAGCAGTTACTCGAAAGTGCGACTAGCGGGGTTCCAAGAGACCCAGTACTTC.